This T cell receptor (beta chain) was obtained from a study of CXCR3-negative and CXCR3-positive naive CD8 T cells. As to this clonotype: Antigen unknown.

Whole-study findings and limits: TRB CDR3s were more hydrophobic in CXCR3-positive than in CXCR3-negative naive cells.

The authors prepared UMI-labeled TRB cDNA libraries by 5' RACE. TCRdb re-called the 5' RACE reads, yielding one record per CDR3 amino acid sequence without DNA. The sample holds 85,000 to 120,000 distinct CDR3 sequences. The source of this sequence is a human donor in good health. Some clones in this sample may be carry-over from other donors' samples. Sequencing was carried out using naive CXCR3+ CD8+ T cells from blood. Subset defined: CD45RO-CCR7+CD27+CD95- naive CD8+ T cells expressing CXCR3 (TNR3+).

This CDR3 reads CASRMLGGNTEAFF. The rearrangement uses TRBV19 and TRBJ1-1; TCRdb lists TRBD1, though no DNA is available to test this call. The CDR3 consists of 14 residues. Germline CDR1 LNHDA, CDR2 SQIVND (reference sequence).